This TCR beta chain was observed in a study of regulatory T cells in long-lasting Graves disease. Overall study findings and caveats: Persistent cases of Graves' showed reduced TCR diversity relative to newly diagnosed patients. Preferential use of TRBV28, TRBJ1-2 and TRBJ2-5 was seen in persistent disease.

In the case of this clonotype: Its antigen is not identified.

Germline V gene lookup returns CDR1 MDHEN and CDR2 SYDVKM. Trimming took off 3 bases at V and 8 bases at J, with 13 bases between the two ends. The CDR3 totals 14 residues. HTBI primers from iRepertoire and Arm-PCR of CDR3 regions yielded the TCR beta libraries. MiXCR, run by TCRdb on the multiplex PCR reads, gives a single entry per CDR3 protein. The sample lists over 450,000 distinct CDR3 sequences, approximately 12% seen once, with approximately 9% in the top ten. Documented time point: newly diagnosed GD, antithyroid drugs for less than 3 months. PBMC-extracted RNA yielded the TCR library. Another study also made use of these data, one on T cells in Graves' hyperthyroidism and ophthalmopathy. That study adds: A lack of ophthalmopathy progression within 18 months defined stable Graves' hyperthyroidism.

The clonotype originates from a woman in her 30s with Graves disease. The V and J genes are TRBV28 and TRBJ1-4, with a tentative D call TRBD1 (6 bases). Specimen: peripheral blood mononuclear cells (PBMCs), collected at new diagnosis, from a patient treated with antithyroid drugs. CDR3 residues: CASSFGGAQEKLFF. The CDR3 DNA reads TGTGCCAGCAGTTTCGGGGGGGCGCAGGAAAAACTGTTTTTT.